This T cell receptor (beta chain) emerged from a study of cytomegalovirus exposure and HLA in healthy donors. The study's findings and limits: Analyzed later, association rates of TCRs varied across HLA loci, with DRB1 most and HLA-C fewest. While the bulk of TCR sequences proved rare, some public TCRs turned up in many donors. Certain sequence variants were highly shared and formed a cluster, and this cluster was likely a sequencing artifact.

This CDR3 has 14 amino acids. CDR1 and CDR2 from the germline V gene are SGHRS and YFSETQ. V was clipped by 0 bases and J by 8 bases; unmatched bases: 0. The primer mix had 60 Vbeta and 13 Jbeta primers. Data came from immunoSEQ multiplex PCR; TCRdb stores just in-frame clones and leaves some out. The ten most abundant clones cover around 4% of a sample with about 120,000 clones. As to this clone: Antigen unknown.

The rearrangement joins TRBV5-1 to TRBJ1-6; 9 nucleotides match TRBD1. The receptor's source is a man aged 18-30 years in good health and CMV-seronegative. The sequenced material came from PBMCs. The CDR3 is CASSLGQGDSPLHF. CDR3 coding DNA: TGCGCCAGCAGCTTGGGACAGGGGGATTCACCCCTCCACTTT.